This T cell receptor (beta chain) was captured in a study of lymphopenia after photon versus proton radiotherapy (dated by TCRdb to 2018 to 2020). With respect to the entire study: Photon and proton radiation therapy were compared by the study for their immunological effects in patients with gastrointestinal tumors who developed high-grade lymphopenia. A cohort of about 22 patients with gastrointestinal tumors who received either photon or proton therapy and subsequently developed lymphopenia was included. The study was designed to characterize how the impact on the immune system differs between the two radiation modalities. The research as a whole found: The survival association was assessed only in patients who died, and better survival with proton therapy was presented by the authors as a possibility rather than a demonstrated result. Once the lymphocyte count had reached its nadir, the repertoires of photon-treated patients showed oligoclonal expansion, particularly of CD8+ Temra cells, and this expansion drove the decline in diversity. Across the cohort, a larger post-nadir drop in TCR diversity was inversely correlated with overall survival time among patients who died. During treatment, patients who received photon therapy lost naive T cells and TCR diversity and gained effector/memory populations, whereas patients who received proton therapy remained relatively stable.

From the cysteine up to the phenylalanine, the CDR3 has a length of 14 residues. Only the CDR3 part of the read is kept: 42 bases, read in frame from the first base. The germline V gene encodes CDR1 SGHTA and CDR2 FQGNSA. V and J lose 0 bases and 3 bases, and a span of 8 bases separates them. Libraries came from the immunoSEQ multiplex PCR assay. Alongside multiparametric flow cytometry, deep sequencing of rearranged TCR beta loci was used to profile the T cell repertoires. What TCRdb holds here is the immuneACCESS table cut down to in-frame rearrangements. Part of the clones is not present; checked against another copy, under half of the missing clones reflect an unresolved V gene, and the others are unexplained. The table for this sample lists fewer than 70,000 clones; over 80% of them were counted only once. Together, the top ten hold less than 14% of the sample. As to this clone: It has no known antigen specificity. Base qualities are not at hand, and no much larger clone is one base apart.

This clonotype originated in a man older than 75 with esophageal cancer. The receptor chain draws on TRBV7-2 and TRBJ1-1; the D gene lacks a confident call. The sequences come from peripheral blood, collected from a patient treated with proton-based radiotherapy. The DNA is TGTGCCAGCAGCTTAGCGAATAGGGACACTGAAGCTTTCTTT. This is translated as CASSLANRDTEAFF.